This is a list of T cell receptor beta chains from one sample in a study of blood T cells in healthy people across ages. TCRdb re-called the 5' RACE reads with MiXCR, one entry per CDR3 protein. This table holds 660,000 or so distinct CDR3 sequences, 58% found once. The specimen was blood. These receptors were collected from a man aged 60 to 69 in good health. Each CDR3 is given with its conserved first and last residue.

>TRBV9|12|TRBJ2-1
CASSVGQNEQFF
>TRBV20-1|11|TRBJ2-7
CSARGGGAQYF
>TRBV11-2|18|TRBJ1-2
CASSPGQGDHTSNYGYTF
>TRBV21-1|14|TRBJ1-5
CASSHSRGDQPQHF
>TRBV5-1|15|-
CASSLGQGSYNEQYF
>TRBV6-5|16|TRBJ2-5
CASSYSAPGNAETQYF
>TRBV20-1|13|TRBJ2-1
CSARIDPGKGQFF
>TRBV29-1|16|-
CSVETRGDSDSYEQYF
>TRBV19|15|TRBJ2-5
CASSIQRGGQETQYF
>TRBV6-2/TRBV6-3|11|TRBJ2-1
CASSAQYEQFF
>TRBV2|15|TRBJ2-5
CASSGRTGNQETQYF
>TRBV20-1|14|TRBJ2-3
CSAGVRVGSDTQYF
>TRBV20-1|15|TRBJ2-6
CSAPGQGTGANVLTF
>TRBV5-1|13|TRBJ2-5
CASSRDHQETQYF
>TRBV29-1|12|TRBJ2-5
CSVEVYRETQYF
>TRBV20-1|15|TRBJ1-3
CSARRSTGSGNTIYF